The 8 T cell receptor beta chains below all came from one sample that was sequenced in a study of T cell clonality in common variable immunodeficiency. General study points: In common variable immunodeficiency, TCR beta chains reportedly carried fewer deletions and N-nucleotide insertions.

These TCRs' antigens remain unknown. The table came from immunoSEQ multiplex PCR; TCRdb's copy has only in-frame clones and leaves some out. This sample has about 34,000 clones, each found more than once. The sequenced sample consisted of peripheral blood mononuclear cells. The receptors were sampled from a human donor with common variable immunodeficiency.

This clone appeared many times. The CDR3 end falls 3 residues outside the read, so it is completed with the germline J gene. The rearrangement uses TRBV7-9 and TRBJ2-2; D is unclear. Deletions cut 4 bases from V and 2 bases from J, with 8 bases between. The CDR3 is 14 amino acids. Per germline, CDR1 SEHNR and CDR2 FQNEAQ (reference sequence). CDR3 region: CASSSDTNTGELFF. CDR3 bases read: TGTGCCAGCAGCTCCGACACAAACACCGGGGAG.

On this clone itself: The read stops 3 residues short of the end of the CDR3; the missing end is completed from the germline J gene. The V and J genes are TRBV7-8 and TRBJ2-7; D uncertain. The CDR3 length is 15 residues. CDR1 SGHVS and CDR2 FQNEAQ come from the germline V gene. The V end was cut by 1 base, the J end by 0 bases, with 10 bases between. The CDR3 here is CASSLEVRFSYEQYF. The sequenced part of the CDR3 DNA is TGTGCCAGCAGCTTAGAAGTGCGGTTCTCCTACGAG.

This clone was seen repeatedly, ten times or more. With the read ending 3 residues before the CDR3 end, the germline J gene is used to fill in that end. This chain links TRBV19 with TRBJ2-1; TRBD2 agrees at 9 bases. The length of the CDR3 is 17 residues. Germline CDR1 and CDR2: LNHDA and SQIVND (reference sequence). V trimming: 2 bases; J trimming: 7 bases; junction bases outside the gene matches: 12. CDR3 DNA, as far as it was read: TGTGCCAGTAGTATAATGTTAGCGGGAGTCAAGTTAAATGAG. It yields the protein CASSIMLAGVKLNE. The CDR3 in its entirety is CASSIMLAGVKLNEQFF. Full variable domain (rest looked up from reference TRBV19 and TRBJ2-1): DGGITQSPKYLFRKEGQNVTLSCEQNLNHDAMYWYRQDPGQGLRLIYYSQIVNDFQKGDIAEGYSVSREKKESFPLTVTSAQKNPTAFYLCASSIMLAGVKLNEQFFGPGTRLTVL.

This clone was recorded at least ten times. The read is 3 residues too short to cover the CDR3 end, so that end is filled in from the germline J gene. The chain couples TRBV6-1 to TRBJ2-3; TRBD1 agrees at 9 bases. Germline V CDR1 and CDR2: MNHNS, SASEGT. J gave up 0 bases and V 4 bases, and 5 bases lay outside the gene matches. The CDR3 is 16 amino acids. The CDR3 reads CASSGLGQGSTDTQYF. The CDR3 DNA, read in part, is TGTGCCAGCAGTGGTTTGGGACAGGGAAGCACAGATACG.

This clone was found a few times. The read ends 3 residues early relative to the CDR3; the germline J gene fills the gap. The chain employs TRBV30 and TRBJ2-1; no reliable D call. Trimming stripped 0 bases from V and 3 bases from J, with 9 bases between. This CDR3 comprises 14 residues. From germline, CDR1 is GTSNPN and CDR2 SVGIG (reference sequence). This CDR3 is CAWSVSGYYNEQFF. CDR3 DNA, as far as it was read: TGTGCCTGGAGTGTATCAGGCTACTACAATGAG.

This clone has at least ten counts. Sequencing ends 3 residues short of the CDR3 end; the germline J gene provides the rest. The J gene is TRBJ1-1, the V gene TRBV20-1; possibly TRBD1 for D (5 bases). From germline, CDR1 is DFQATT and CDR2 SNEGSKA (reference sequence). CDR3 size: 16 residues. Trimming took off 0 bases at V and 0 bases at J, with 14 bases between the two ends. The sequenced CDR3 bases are TGCAGTGCTAGAGATTTGACAGCGTCAATGAACACTGAA. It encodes CSARDLTASMNTE. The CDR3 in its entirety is CSARDLTASMNTEAFF.

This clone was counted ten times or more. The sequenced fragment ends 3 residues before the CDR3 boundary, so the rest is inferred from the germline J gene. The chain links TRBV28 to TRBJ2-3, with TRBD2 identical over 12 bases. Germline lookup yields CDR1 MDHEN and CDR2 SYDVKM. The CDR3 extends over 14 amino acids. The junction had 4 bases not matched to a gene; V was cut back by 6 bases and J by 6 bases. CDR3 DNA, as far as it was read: TGTGCCAGCAGCGCCGGGACTAGCGGGGATACG. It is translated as CASSAGTSGDT. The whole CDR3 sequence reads CASSAGTSGDTQYF.

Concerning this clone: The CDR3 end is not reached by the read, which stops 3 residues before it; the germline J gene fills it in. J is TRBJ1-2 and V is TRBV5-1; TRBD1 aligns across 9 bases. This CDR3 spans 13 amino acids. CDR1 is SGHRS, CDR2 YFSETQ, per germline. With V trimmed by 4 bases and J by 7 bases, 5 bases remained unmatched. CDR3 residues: CASSAGQGTGYTF. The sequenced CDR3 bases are TGCGCCAGCAGCGCGGGACAGGGTACTGGC.